This TCR beta chain was captured by sequencing in a study of T cell responses to AZD1222 COVID-19 vaccine. Study summary: Pooled together were second doses at about 4 or about 12 weeks.

The assay was immunoSEQ multiplex PCR, and TCRdb's table has in-frame clones only and misses some. The table has more than 150,000 clones, 75% to 90% seen once. Germline values: CDR1 SGHTA, CDR2 FQGTGA. V was clipped by 5 bases and J by 4 bases; unmatched bases: 6. The CDR3 has 15 residues. Comment on this clone: Its matching antigen is unknown.

The study's findings and limits: Once two AZD1222 doses were given, Spike-specific TCR breadth and depth went up. Only six AZD1222 recipients tested seropositive at baseline.

Source: peripheral blood, taken on day 0 of AZD1222 vaccination. V is TRBV7-3 and J is TRBJ2-1; 9 bases align to TRBD1. The TCR comes from an adult in good health. CDR3: CASSPGQGIYNEQFF. Here the CDR3 DNA reads TGTGCCAGCAGCCCCGGACAGGGGATATACAATGAGCAGTTCTTC. The full variable domain, completed using reference TRBV7-3 and TRBJ2-1, is GAGVSQTPSNKVTEKGKYVELRCDPISGHTALYWYRQSLGQGPEFLIYFQGTGAADDSGLPNDRFFAVRPEGSVSTLKIQRTERGDSAVYLCASSPGQGIYNEQFFGPGTRLTVL.